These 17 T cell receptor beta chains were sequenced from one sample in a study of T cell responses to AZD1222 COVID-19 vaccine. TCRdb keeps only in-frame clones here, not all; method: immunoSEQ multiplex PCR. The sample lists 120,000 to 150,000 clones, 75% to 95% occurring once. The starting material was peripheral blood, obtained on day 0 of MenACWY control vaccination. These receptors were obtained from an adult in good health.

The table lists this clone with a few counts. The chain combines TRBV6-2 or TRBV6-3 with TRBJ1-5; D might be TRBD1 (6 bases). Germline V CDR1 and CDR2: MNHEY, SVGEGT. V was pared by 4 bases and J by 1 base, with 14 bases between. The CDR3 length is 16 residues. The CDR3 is CASSSRGETSNQPQHF. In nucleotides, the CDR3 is TGTGCCAGCAGTTCGAGGGGGGAAACCAGCAATCAGCCCCAGCATTTT.

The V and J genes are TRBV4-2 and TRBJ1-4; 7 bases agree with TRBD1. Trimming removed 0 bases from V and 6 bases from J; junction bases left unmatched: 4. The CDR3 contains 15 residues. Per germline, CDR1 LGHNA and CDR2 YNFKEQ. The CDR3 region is CASSQEDRDHEKLFF. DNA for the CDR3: TGTGCCAGCAGCCAAGAAGACAGGGACCATGAAAAACTGTTTTTT.

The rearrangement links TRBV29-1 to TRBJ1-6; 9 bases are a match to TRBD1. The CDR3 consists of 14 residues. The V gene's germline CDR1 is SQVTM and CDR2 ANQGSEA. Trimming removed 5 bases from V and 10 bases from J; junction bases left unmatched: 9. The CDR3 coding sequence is TGCAGCGTTCGCGATACAGGGGGCGGCTCACCCCTCCACTTT. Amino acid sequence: CSVRDTGGGSPLHF.

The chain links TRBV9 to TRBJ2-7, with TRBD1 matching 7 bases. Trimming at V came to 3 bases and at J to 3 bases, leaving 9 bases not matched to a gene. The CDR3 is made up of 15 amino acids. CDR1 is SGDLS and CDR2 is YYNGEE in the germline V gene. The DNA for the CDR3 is TGTGCCAGCAGCGAACAGGGGTCGGCGTACTACGAGCAGTACTTC. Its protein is CASSEQGSAYYEQYF.

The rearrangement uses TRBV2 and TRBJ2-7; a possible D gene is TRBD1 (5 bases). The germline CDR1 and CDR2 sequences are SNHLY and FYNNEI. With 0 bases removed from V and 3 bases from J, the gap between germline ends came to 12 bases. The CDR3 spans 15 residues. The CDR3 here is CASSEAWGSNYEQYF. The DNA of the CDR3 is TGTGCCAGCAGTGAAGCGTGGGGCTCAAACTACGAGCAGTACTTC.

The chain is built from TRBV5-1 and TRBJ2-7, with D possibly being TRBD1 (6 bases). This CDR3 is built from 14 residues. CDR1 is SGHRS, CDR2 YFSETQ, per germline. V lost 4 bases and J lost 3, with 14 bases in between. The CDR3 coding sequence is TGCGCCAGCAGCCCCGGGACATTCGTCTACGAGCAGTACTTC. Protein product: CASSPGTFVYEQYF.

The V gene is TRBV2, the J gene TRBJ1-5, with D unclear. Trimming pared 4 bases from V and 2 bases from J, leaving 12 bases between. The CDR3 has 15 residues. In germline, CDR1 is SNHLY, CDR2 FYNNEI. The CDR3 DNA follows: TGTGCCAGCAGTGGTGGCGCCCGAGGCAATCAGCCCCAGCATTTT. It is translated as CASSGGARGNQPQHF. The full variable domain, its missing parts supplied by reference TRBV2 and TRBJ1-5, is EPEVTQTPSHQVTQMGQEVILRCVPISNHLYFYWYRQILGQKVEFLVSFYNNEISEKSEIFDDQFSVERPDGSNFTLKIRSTKLEDSAMYFCASSGGARGNQPQHFGDGTRLSIL.

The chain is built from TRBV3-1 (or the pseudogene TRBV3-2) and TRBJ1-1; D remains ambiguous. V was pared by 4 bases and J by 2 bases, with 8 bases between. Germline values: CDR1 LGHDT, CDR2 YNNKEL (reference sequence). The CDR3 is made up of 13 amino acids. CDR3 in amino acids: CASSPSINTEAFF. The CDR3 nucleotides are TGTGCCAGCAGCCCATCAATTAACACTGAAGCTTTCTTT.

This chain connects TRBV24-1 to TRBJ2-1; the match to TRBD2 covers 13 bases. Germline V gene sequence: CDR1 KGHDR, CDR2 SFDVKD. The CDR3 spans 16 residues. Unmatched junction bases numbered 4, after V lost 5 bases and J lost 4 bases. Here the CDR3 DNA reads TGTGCCACCAGTGCACGACTAGCGGGAGGTTACAATGAGCAGTTCTTC. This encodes CATSARLAGGYNEQFF.

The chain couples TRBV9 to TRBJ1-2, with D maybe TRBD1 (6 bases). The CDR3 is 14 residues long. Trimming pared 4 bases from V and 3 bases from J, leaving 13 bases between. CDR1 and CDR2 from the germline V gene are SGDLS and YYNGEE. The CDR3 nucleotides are TGTGCCAGCAGCCCCCGGGGGGGCGACTATGGCTACACCTTC. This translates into CASSPRGGDYGYTF.

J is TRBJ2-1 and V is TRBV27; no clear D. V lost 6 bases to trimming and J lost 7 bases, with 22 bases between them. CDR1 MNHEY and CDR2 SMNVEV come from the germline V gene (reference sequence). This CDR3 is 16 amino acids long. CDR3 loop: CASSYIRHRSSNEQFF. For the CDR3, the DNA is TGTGCCAGCAGCTACATCAGGCACCGGAGTTCGAATGAGCAGTTCTTC.

The chain's CDR3 is CASSYGLAVNIQYF. The CDR3, as DNA: TGTGCCAGCAGTTATGGGCTAGCCGTAAACATTCAGTACTTC. The rearrangement joins TRBV6-2 or TRBV6-3 to TRBJ2-4, with D possibly being TRBD2 (5 bases). Trimming shortened V by 3 bases and J by 6 bases, and 12 bases separated the two germline ends. CDR1 and CDR2 (germline): MNHEY, SVGEGT. This CDR3 is built from 14 residues.

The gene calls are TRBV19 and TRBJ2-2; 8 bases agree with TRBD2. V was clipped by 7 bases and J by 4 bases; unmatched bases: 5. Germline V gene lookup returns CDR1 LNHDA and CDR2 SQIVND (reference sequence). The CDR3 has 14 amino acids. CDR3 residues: CASTRLAGTGELFF. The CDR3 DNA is TGTGCCAGTACGAGGCTAGCGGGCACCGGGGAGCTGTTTTTT.

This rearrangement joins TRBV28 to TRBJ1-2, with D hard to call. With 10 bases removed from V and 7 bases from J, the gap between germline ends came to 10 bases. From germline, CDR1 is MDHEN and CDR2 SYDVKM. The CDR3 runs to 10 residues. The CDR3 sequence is CATFGFGYTF. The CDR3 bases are TGTGCCACCTTTGGTTTTGGCTACACCTTC.

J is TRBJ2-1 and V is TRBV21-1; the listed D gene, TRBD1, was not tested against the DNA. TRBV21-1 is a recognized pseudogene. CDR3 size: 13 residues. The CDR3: CASSNQGWDEQFF. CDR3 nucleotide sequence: TGTGCCAGCAGCAATCAGGGGTGGGATGAGCAGTTCTTC.

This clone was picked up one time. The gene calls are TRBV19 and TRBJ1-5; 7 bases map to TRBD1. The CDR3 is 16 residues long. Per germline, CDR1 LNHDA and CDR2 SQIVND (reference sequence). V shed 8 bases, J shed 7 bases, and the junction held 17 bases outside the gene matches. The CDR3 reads CASGDPRTGVGQPQHF. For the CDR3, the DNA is TGTGCCAGTGGCGACCCTCGAACAGGGGTAGGGCAGCCCCAGCATTTT.

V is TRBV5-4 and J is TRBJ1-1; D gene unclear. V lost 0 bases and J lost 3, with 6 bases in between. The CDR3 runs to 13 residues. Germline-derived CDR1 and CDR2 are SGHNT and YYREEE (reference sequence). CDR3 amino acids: CASSLDRDTEAFF. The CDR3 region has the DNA TGTGCCAGCAGCTTGGACCGGGACACTGAAGCTTTCTTT.